A selection of T cell receptor beta chains follows, all from one sample in a study of blood T cell repertoires in COVID-19. Assay: immunoSEQ multiplex PCR; the TCRdb copy retains only in-frame clones and omits some. This table has fewer than 350,000 clones, under 90% appearing once. Sequencing input: peripheral blood. These receptors were obtained from a woman aged 60-70 years with active or convalescent COVID-19. CDR3s include the opening cysteine and the closing phenylalanine or tryptophan. Fields, in order: D gene, clone size, J gene, V gene, CDR3 protein, CDR3 DNA. The D gene is left open where the match is weak. Part of the rows lack a size; the others show once, few, many or a class for expanded clones.

>TRBD1|-|TRBJ1-6|TRBV19
CATRDRGFSPLHF
TGTGCCACCCGGGACAGGGGGTTTTCACCCCTCCACTTT
>TRBD1|-|TRBJ1-5|TRBV7-2
CASSSRTGGDQPQHF
TGTGCCAGCAGCTCCCGGACAGGGGGAGATCAGCCCCAGCATTTT
>-|-|TRBJ2-1|TRBV5-1
CASSLIGANEQFF
TGCGCCAGCAGCTTAATAGGGGCGAATGAGCAGTTCTTC
>TRBD1|-|TRBJ1-2|TRBV7-9
CASSLGTGPNYGYTF
TGTGCCAGCAGCTTAGGGACAGGACCTAACTATGGCTACACCTTC
>TRBD1|once|TRBJ1-1|TRBV5-1
CASSLVGDRGREAFF
TGCGCCAGCAGCTTGGTGGGGGACAGAGGGAGAGAAGCTTTCTTT
>TRBD1|-|TRBJ1-2|TRBV6-6
CASRTPGQHGYTF
TGTGCCAGCAGGACTCCGGGACAGCATGGCTACACCTTC
>TRBD2|-|TRBJ2-7|TRBV6-5
CASSSPGLAGGYEQYF
TGTGCCAGCAGTTCCCCCGGACTAGCGGGGGGTTACGAGCAGTACTTC
>-|-|TRBJ1-1|TRBV5-1
CASSLHQAGMNTEAFF
TGCGCCAGCAGCTTGCACCAGGCCGGAATGAACACTGAAGCTTTCTTT
>-|-|TRBJ1-1|TRBV19
CASNGLTWTGSEGAFF
TGTGCCTCGAACGGCCTCACATGGACGGGAAGTGAGGGAGCTTTCTTT
>TRBD2|-|TRBJ2-5|TRBV29-1
CSVEAGGTETQYF
TGCAGCGTTGAAGCCGGGGGGACAGAGACCCAGTACTTC
>TRBD1|-|TRBJ1-1|TRBV24-1
CATRAGTGGGRTEAFF
TGTGCCACCAGAGCAGGGACAGGGGGCGGACGCACTGAAGCTTTCTTT
>TRBD1|-|TRBJ1-2|TRBV6-5
CASSYSVDRKNGYTF
TGTGCCAGCAGTTACTCAGTGGACAGGAAAAATGGCTACACCTTC
>TRBD1|-|TRBJ2-1|TRBV3-1/TRBV3-2
CASSPRDPFAGGYNEQFF
TGTGCCAGCAGCCCCCGGGACCCTTTCGCAGGGGGTTACAATGAGCAGTTCTTC
>TRBD2|-|TRBJ2-1|TRBV7-9
CASSPTSGFDNEQFF
TGTGCCAGCAGCCCTACTAGCGGGTTCGACAATGAGCAGTTCTTC
>-|-|TRBJ1-6|TRBV28
CASSYPPDLATSSYNSPLHF
TGTGCCAGCAGTTACCCCCCAGACTTAGCGACTAGCTCCTATAATTCACCCCTCCACTTT
>-|once|TRBJ2-2|TRBV7-7
CASSRDTGSGELFF
TGTGCTAGCAGCCGGGACACCGGGTCCGGGGAGCTGTTTTTT
>-|-|TRBJ1-6|TRBV28
CASNYPSSYNSPLHF
TGTGCCAGCAACTACCCGAGCTCCTATAATTCACCCCTCCACTTT
>TRBD1|-|TRBJ1-5|TRBV19
CATEGARYQPQHF
TGTGCCACCGAGGGGGCGCGGTATCAGCCCCAGCATTTT
>TRBD1|-|TRBJ2-1|TRBV28
CASSPGQVSYNEQFF
TGTGCCAGCAGTCCGGGACAGGTCTCCTACAATGAGCAGTTCTTC
>TRBD2|-|TRBJ2-1|TRBV9
CASSVSSGASYNEQFF
TGTGCCAGCAGCGTCTCTAGCGGGGCTTCCTACAATGAGCAGTTCTTC
>TRBD1|-|TRBJ2-7|TRBV7-7
CASSAGQVVFAEQYF
TGTGCCAGCAGCGCAGGACAGGTCGTATTTGCCGAGCAGTACTTC
>-|-|TRBJ1-2|TRBV4-3
CASSQLGGGVDYGYTF
TGCGCCAGCAGCCAGCTAGGAGGGGGGGTGGACTATGGCTACACCTTC
>-|-|TRBJ1-4|TRBV18
CASSPSRDSNEKLFF
TGTGCCAGCTCACCCTCGAGGGACTCTAATGAAAAACTGTTTTTT
>TRBD1|-|TRBJ1-5|TRBV19
CASSGGQNQPQHF
TGTGCCAGTAGTGGGGGACAGAATCAGCCCCAGCATTTT
>-|-|TRBJ2-7|TRBV4-1
CASSQDPHNSYEQYF
TGCGCCAGCAGCCAAGACCCCCACAATTCCTACGAGCAGTACTTC
>TRBD1|-|TRBJ1-2|TRBV3-1/TRBV3-2
CASSSGQGSYGYTF
TGTGCCAGCAGCAGTGGACAGGGGTCCTATGGCTACACCTTC
>-|-|TRBJ1-3|TRBV2
CASSEVGPDSGNTIYF
TGTGCCAGCAGTGAAGTTGGCCCTGACTCTGGAAACACCATATATTTT
>-|-|TRBJ1-5|TRBV25-1
CASSGIGGYQPQHF
TGTGCCAGCAGTGGCATAGGAGGCTATCAGCCCCAGCATTTT
>-|few|TRBJ1-2|TRBV6-5
CASSYNLLANYGYTF
TGTGCCAGCAGTTACAATCTTTTAGCTAACTATGGCTACACCTTC
>-|-|TRBJ1-2|TRBV7-2
CASSARTDFYGYTF
TGTGCCAGCAGCGCCCGGACAGACTTCTATGGCTACACCTTC
>TRBD1|once|TRBJ1-2|TRBV7-2
CASSSGQGGYGYTF
TGTGCCAGCAGCTCCGGACAGGGAGGGTATGGCTACACCTTC
>-|-|TRBJ2-1|TRBV19
CASSTPGVGSYNEQFF
TGTGCCAGTAGTACTCCGGGGGTCGGCTCCTACAATGAGCAGTTCTTC
>-|-|TRBJ1-1|TRBV11-3
CASSFGNTEAFF
TGTGCCAGCAGCTTCGGGAACACTGAAGCTTTCTTT
>TRBD1|-|TRBJ1-4|TRBV19
CASSIRTGVRTNEKLFF
TGTGCCAGTAGTATCAGGACAGGGGTGCGTACTAATGAAAAACTGTTTTTT
>TRBD1|once|TRBJ1-1|TRBV7-3
CASSARQGRAEAFF
TGTGCCAGCAGCGCCCGACAGGGAAGGGCTGAAGCTTTCTTT
>TRBD1|-|TRBJ1-2|TRBV5-1
CASSLEGQGLYGYTF
TGCGCCAGCAGCTTGGAGGGACAGGGCCTATATGGCTACACCTTC
>-|few|TRBJ1-6|TRBV7-3
CASSLYRDSPLHF
TGTGCCAGCAGCCTCTACAGGGATTCACCCCTCCACTTT
>-|-|TRBJ1-2|TRBV28
CASRPGGERHGYTF
TGTGCCAGCAGGCCCGGGGGGGAACGGCATGGCTACACCTTC